This T cell receptor (beta chain) was obtained from a study of T cell changes during pregnancy in multiple sclerosis. This CDR3 comprises 17 residues. V gave up 4 bases and J gave up 0 bases, with 19 bases separating them. CDR1 and CDR2 (germline): MRHNA, SNTAGT. Generated by immunoSEQ multiplex PCR, the TCRdb table keeps only in-frame clones and is missing some. This table has roughly 72,000 clones, around nine tenths appearing once. This TCR came from a female donor with multiple sclerosis, enrolled in a pregnancy study. The specimen was CD4+ T cells from peripheral blood mononuclear cells, collected before pregnancy. This rearrangement joins TRBV6-4 to TRBJ2-7; weak D call: TRBD1 (6 bases). The chain's CDR3 is CASSGRNWTAFSYEQYF. The CDR3 nucleotides read TGTGCCAGCAGTGGAAGAAATTGGACAGCCTTCTCCTACGAGCAGTACTTC.